These T cell receptor beta chains were read from a single sample in a study of T cells in Graves' hyperthyroidism and ophthalmopathy. TCRdb re-called the multiplex PCR reads through MiXCR, storing one row per CDR3 protein. The data contain about 300,000 distinct CDR3 sequences, about an eighth of them seen just once; the ten biggest clones take up almost 8%. The sample was blood. These receptors were collected from a woman in her twenties or thirties with Graves' hyperthyroidism that later progressed to Graves' ophthalmopathy. The CDR3 runs from the conserved cysteine through the conserved F or W. A D gene is named only where the DNA matches it firmly. Only some rows state a clone size, as once, few, many or a class for expanded clones.

D gene	V gene	J gene	clone size	CDR3 protein	CDR3 DNA
.	TRBV28	TRBJ2-1	many	CASSVRGVGNEQFF	TGTGCCAGCAGTGTACGAGGGGTGGGAAATGAGCAGTTCTTC
.	TRBV24-1	TRBJ2-3	few	CATSVEDTDTQYF	TGTGCCACCAGTGTGGAAGACACAGATACGCAGTATTTT
TRBD2	TRBV29-1	TRBJ2-7	many	CSVVMSGKVDEQYF	TGCAGCGTTGTTATGAGCGGGAAGGTCGACGAGCAGTACTTC
TRBD1	TRBV5-1	TRBJ1-4	few	CASSRTGNNEKLFF	TGCGCCAGCAGCCGGACAGGGAATAATGAAAAACTGTTTTTT
.	TRBV14	TRBJ2-5	many	CASSQDFADAQYF	TGTGCCAGCAGCCAAGATTTTGCGGATGCCCAGTACTTC
TRBD2	TRBV28	TRBJ2-6	many	CASSLAWTSYSGANVLTF	TGTGCCAGCAGTTTGGCATGGACTAGTTACTCTGGGGCCAACGTCCTGACTTTC
.	TRBV12-3/TRBV12-4	TRBJ1-1	.	CASSLEGLGSGKTEAFF	TGTGCCAGCAGTTTAGAGGGGCTGGGGAGTGGGAAGACTGAAGCTTTCTTT
TRBD2	TRBV6-1	TRBJ2-1	few	CASSDETSGLSSYNEQFF	TGTGCCAGCAGTGACGAGACTAGCGGATTAAGCTCCTACAATGAGCAGTTCTTC
.	TRBV20-1	TRBJ2-1	few	CSARGLTGDPTYNEQFF	TGCAGTGCTAGAGGGCTCACAGGAGATCCTACCTACAATGAGCAGTTCTTC
.	TRBV6-2/TRBV6-3	TRBJ2-3	many	CAIEGRDTQYF	TGTGCCATCGAAGGACGTGATACGCAGTATTTT
.	TRBV20-1	TRBJ2-7	many	CSARALGGGSGEQYF	TGCAGTGCTAGAGCCCTAGGGGGGGGTTCGGGCGAGCAGTACTTC
.	TRBV5-1	TRBJ2-5	few	CASSLRAYQETQYF	TGCGCCAGCAGCTTGCGGGCGTACCAAGAGACCCAGTACTTC
TRBD1	TRBV27	TRBJ1-1	many	CASSPGQGSTEAFF	TGTGCCAGCAGTCCAGGACAGGGATCCACTGAAGCTTTCTTT
TRBD2	TRBV6-1	TRBJ2-1	many	CASRDATSGIGSEQFF	TGTGCCAGCAGGGACGCGACTAGCGGGATCGGTAGTGAGCAGTTCTTC
.	TRBV10-3	TRBJ1-6	.	CAIGVQSNSPLHF	TGTGCCATCGGGGTACAGTCGAATTCACCCCTCCACTTT
.	TRBV7-8	TRBJ2-3	many	CASSLGVRVKDTQYF	TGTGCCAGCAGCCTGGGGGTCAGGGTTAAAGATACGCAGTATTTT
.	TRBV4-2	TRBJ2-1	few	CASRDLNEQFF	TGTGCCAGCAGGGATCTCAATGAGCAGTTCTTC
TRBD1	TRBV11-2	TRBJ1-1	.	CASSSLDRGNEAFF	TGTGCCAGCAGCTCCTTGGACAGGGGCAATGAAGCTTTCTTT
.	TRBV5-1	TRBJ1-1	many	CASSTQPGNQNTEAFF	TGCGCCAGCAGCACGCAACCTGGGAACCAAAACACTGAAGCTTTCTTT
.	TRBV28	TRBJ1-2	many	CASSTLRELNYGYTF	TGTGCCAGCAGCACACTCAGGGAACTTAACTATGGCTACACCTTC
TRBD1	TRBV19	TRBJ1-2	few	CASSNRQGYGYTF	TGTGCCAGTAGTAATCGACAGGGGTATGGCTACACCTTC
.	TRBV3-1	TRBJ1-3	many	CASSQVSLGGNTIYF	TGTGCCAGCAGCCAAGTGAGCTTAGGTGGAAACACCATATATTTT
.	TRBV7-3	TRBJ2-3	.	CASSLAPGPGEWYF	TGTGCCAGCAGCTTAGCACCGGGGCCGGGGGAGTGGTATTTT
.	TRBV6-2/TRBV6-3	TRBJ2-1	.	CASSPVAELDEQFF	TGTGCCAGCAGTCCCGTAGCAGAGCTCGATGAGCAGTTCTTC
TRBD2	TRBV7-8	TRBJ2-2	few	CASSWEREGNTGELFF	TGTGCCAGCAGCTGGGAGCGGGAGGGGAACACCGGGGAGCTGTTTTTT
.	TRBV4-1	TRBJ2-7	.	CASGEAGTYEQYF	TGCGCCAGTGGCGAAGCTGGCACCTACGAGCAGTACTTC
.	TRBV5-1	TRBJ1-2	many	CASSLDNGYTF	TGCGCCAGCAGCTTAGATAATGGCTACACCTTC
.	TRBV5-8	TRBJ1-1	few	CASSLDGELNTEAFF	TGTGCCAGCAGCTTGGACGGGGAGTTGAACACTGAAGCTTTCTTT
.	TRBV12-3/TRBV12-4	TRBJ1-1	many	CASSTGPEAFF	TGTGCCAGCAGTACCGGACCTGAAGCTTTCTTT